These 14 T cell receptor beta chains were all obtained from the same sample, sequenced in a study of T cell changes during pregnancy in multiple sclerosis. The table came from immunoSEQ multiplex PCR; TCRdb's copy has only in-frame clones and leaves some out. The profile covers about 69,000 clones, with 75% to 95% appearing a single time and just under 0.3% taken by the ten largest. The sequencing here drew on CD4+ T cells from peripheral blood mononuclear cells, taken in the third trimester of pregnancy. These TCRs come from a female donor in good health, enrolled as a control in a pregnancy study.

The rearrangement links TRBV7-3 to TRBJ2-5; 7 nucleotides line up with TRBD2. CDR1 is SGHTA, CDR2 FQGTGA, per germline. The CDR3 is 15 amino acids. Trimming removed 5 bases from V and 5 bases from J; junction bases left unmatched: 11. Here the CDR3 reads CASSRSGVGGETQYF. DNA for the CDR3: TGTGCCAGCAGCCGGAGCGGGGTTGGGGGGGAGACCCAGTACTTC.

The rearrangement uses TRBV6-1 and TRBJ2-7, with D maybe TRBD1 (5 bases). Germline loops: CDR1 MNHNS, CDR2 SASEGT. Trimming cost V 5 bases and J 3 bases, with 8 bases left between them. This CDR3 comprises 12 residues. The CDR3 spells CASSKTDYEQYF. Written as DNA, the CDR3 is TGTGCCAGCAGTAAGACAGACTACGAGCAGTACTTC.

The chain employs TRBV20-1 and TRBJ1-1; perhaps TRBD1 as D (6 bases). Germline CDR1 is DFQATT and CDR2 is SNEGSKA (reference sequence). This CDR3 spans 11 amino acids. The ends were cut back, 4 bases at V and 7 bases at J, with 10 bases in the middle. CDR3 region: CSATGAGEAFF. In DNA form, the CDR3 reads TGCAGTGCTACAGGGGCGGGTGAAGCTTTCTTT.

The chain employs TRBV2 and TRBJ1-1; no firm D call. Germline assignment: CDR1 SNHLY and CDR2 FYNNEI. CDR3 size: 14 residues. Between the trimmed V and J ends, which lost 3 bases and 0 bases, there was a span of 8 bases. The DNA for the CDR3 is TGTGCCAGCAGTGACAAACAGATGAACACTGAAGCTTTCTTT. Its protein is CASSDKQMNTEAFF.

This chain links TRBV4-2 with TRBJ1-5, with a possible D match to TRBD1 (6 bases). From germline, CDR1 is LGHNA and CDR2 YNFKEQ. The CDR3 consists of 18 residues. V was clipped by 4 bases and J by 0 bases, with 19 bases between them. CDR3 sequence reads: CASSLGVAGDYSNQPQHF. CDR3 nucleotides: TGTGCCAGCAGCCTCGGTGTGGCAGGGGACTATAGCAATCAGCCCCAGCATTTT.

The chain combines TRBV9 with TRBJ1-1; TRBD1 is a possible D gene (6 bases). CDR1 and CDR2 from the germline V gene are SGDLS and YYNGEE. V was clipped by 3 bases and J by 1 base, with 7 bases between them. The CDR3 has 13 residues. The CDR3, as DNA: TGTGCCAGCAGCGCGGGACAGAACACTGAAGCTTTCTTT. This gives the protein CASSAGQNTEAFF.

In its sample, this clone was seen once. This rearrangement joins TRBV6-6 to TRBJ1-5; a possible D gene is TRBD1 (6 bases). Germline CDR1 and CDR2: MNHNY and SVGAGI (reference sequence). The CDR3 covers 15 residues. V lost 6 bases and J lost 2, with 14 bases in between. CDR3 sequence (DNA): TGTGCCAGCAGAACTCAGGGGCCCGGCAATCAGCCCCAGCATTTT. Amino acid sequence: CASRTQGPGNQPQHF.

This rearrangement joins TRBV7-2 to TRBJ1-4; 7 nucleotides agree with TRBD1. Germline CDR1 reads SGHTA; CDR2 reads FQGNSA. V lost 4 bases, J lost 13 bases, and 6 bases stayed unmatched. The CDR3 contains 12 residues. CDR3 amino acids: CASSSEGQVLFF. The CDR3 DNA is TGTGCCAGCAGCTCAGAAGGACAGGTACTGTTTTTT.

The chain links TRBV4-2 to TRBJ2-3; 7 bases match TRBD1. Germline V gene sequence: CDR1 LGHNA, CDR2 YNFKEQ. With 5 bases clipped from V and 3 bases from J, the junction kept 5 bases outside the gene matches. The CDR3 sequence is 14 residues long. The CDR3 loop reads CASSTRQGTDTQYF. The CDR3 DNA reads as TGTGCCAGCAGCACCCGACAGGGAACAGATACGCAGTATTTT.

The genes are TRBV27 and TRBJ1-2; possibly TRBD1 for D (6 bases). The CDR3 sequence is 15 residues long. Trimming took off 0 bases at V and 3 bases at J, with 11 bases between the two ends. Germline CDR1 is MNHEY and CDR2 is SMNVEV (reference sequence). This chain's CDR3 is CASSLSSQGHYGYTF. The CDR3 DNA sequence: TGTGCCAGCAGTTTATCGAGTCAGGGGCACTATGGCTACACCTTC.

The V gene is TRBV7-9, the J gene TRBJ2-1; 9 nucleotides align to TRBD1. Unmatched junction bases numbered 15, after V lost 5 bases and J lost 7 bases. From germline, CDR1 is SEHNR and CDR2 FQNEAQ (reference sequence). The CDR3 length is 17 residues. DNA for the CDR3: TGTGCCAGCAGCCACATACCGGGACAGGGAGGGTTAAATGAGCAGTTCTTC. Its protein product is CASSHIPGQGGLNEQFF.

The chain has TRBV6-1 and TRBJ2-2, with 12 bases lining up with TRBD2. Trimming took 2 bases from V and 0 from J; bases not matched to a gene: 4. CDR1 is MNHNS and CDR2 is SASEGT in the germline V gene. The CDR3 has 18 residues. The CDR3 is CASSETSGGYTNTGELFF. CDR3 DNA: TGTGCCAGCAGTGAAACTAGCGGGGGGTACACGAACACCGGGGAGCTGTTTTTT.

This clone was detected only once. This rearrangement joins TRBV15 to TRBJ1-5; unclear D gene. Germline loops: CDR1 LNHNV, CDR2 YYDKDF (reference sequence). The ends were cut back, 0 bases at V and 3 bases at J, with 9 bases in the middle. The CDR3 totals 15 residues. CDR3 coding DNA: TGTGCCACCAGCAGAGATCAGGATTTCAATCAGCCCCAGCATTTT. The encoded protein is CATSRDQDFNQPQHF.

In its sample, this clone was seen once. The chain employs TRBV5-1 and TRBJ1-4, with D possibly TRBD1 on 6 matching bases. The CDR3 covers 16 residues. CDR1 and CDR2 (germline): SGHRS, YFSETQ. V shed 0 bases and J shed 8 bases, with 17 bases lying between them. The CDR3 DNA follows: TGCGCCAGCAGCTTGGGACTCAGGGGCGAGGGGGAAAAACTGTTTTTT. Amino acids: CASSLGLRGEGEKLFF.